Presented here are 30 T cell receptor beta chains from one specimen sequenced in a study of shared clonotypes between healthy human individuals. Sequencing was performed with immunoSEQ multiplex PCR; in TCRdb, only in-frame clones are kept and a portion is missing. The table shows around 1.5 million clones, with 95% to 99% occurring only once. The sequenced sample consisted of naive CD4+ T cells sorted from blood. As for subset: CD45RA+ positively selected. The receptors derive from a man in his thirties or forties in good health.

V gene TRBV19 combines with J gene TRBJ2-1; TRBD2 matches at 12 bases. V lost 0 bases, J lost 9 bases, and 6 bases stayed unmatched. This CDR3 region has 16 residues. Germline CDR1 and CDR2: LNHDA and SQIVND (reference sequence). CDR3 DNA: TGTGCCAGTAGTATAGATTGGCTAGCGGGAGGGCTTGAGCAGTTCTTC. As protein: CASSIDWLAGGLEQFF.

The chain links TRBV7-2 to TRBJ2-2; D uncertain. V was cut by 1 base and J by 1 base, with 10 bases left in between. The CDR3 sequence is 16 residues long. CDR1 is SGHTA, CDR2 FQGNSA, per germline. The CDR3 DNA follows: TGTGCCAGCAGCTTAGTTCTGGGCCTGAACACCGGGGAGCTGTTTTTT. Translation gives CASSLVLGLNTGELFF. The complete variable domain, with remaining parts taken from reference TRBV7-2 and TRBJ2-2, reads GAGVSQSPSNKVTEKGKDVELRCDPISGHTALYWYRQSLGQGLEFLIYFQGNSAPDKSGLPSDRFSAERTGGSVSTLTIQRTQQEDSAVYLCASSLVLGLNTGELFFGEGSRLTVL.

The chain joins TRBV6-1 to TRBJ2-7, with 9 bases identical to TRBD1. Per the germline V gene, CDR1 is MNHNS and CDR2 is SASEGT. J was trimmed by 6 bases and V by 4 bases; bases with no gene match: 22. The CDR3 is 19 amino acids. In DNA form, the CDR3 reads TGTGCCAGCAGTGCGCGGGACCTACAGGGGGCGTCGAATCCCAGCGAGCAGTACTTC. Protein product: CASSARDLQGASNPSEQYF.

This chain links TRBV11-2 with TRBJ2-2; possibly TRBD1 for D (5 bases). The CDR3 runs 15 residues. CDR1 is SGHAT and CDR2 is FQNNGV in the germline V gene. Trimming stripped 0 bases from V and 6 bases from J, with 11 bases between. CDR3 amino acids: CASSLEIQGAGELFF. DNA for the CDR3: TGTGCCAGCAGCTTAGAAATCCAGGGTGCCGGGGAGCTGTTTTTT.

The chain has TRBV7-2 and TRBJ2-1, with 12 nucleotides matching TRBD2. After removal of 5 bases from V and 3 bases from J, the junction contained 11 bases not matched to a gene. This CDR3 contains 18 residues. Germline assignment: CDR1 SGHTA and CDR2 FQGNSA. The CDR3 loop reads CASSLRTKLAGGYNEQFF. The CDR3 bases are TGTGCCAGCAGCCTACGAACTAAACTAGCGGGAGGCTACAATGAGCAGTTCTTC.

The chain recombines TRBV5-8 with TRBJ2-7, with 8 nucleotides matching TRBD1. The V segment lost 2 bases and the J segment 0 bases; nucleotides outside the gene matches: 4. The CDR3 runs to 15 residues. The V gene's germline CDR1 is SGHTS and CDR2 YDEGEE. CDR3 protein: CASSFPGQVSYEQYF. CDR3 DNA: TGTGCCAGCAGCTTTCCGGGACAGGTCTCCTACGAGCAGTACTTC.

A note on this clone: At the DNA level, this CDR3 is encoded by other sequences in the same sample as well. The V and J genes are TRBV20-1 and TRBJ2-5; unclear D gene. This CDR3 has 11 amino acids. V gave up 5 bases and J gave up 1 base, with 5 bases separating them. Germline V gene data show CDR1 as DFQATT and CDR2 as SNEGSKA (reference sequence). The CDR3 DNA sequence: TGCAGTGCTCCACGCCAAGAGACCCAGTACTTC. It translates to CSAPRQETQYF.

The chain carries TRBV2 and TRBJ2-5, with D possibly TRBD1 on 5 matching bases. CDR3 size: 12 residues. V was clipped by 6 bases and J by 5 bases, with 10 bases between them. The germline V gene has CDR1 SNHLY and CDR2 FYNNEI. The CDR3 DNA reads as TGTGCCAGCAGGGGGCCCGGGGAGACCCAGTACTTC. This sequence encodes CASRGPGETQYF.

This chain links TRBV5-4 with TRBJ2-7; 9 nucleotides align to TRBD2. The germline V gene has CDR1 SGHNT and CDR2 YYREEE (reference sequence). The CDR3 covers 16 residues. V lost 3 bases and J lost 2; bases outside the gene matches: 9. CDR3 residues: CASSSDRTSVAYEQYF. CDR3 nucleotide sequence: TGTGCCAGCAGCTCAGACAGGACTAGCGTCGCCTACGAGCAGTACTTC.

The rearrangement links TRBV5-1 to TRBJ1-5; D is unresolved. The CDR3 is made up of 14 amino acids. Trimming pared 0 bases from V and 7 bases from J, leaving 11 bases between. Per the germline V gene, CDR1 is SGHRS and CDR2 is YFSETQ. DNA of the CDR3: TGCGCCAGCAGCTTGGAAGGGTTGGAACAGCCCCAGCATTTT. It codes for CASSLEGLEQPQHF.

The chain employs TRBV15 and TRBJ2-1; 12 bases align to TRBD2. CDR1 and CDR2 from the germline V gene are LNHNV and YYDKDF (reference sequence). The CDR3 totals 16 residues. J gave up 1 base and V 9 bases, and 7 bases lay outside the gene matches. CDR3 DNA sequence: TGTGCCACTACGAAGGGACTAGCGGGTTCCTACAATGAGCAGTTCTTC. Translation: CATTKGLAGSYNEQFF.

The chain links TRBV28 to TRBJ1-5; tentatively, D is TRBD1 (5 bases). Per the germline V gene, CDR1 is MDHEN and CDR2 is SYDVKM. V was shortened by 2 bases and J by 2 bases, with 13 bases between the two germline ends. There are 16 residues in the CDR3. DNA for the CDR3: TGTGCCAGCAGTTTAGGGGGGGAGGGTGGCAATCAGCCCCAGCATTTT. Translation gives CASSLGGEGGNQPQHF.

This clone was found once. This sample includes further DNA sequences coding for the same CDR3. The CDR3 loop is CASSSRNQPQHF. The CDR3 DNA is TGTGCCAGCAGTTCTCGAAATCAGCCCCAGCATTTT. V usage is TRBV28 and J usage is TRBJ1-5; D remains ambiguous. Germline V gene sequence: CDR1 MDHEN, CDR2 SYDVKM. The length of the CDR3 is 12 residues. V was cut by 4 bases and J by 4 bases, with 5 bases left in between. Variable domain in full (rest from reference TRBV28 and TRBJ1-5): DVKVTQSSRYLVKRTGEKVFLECVQDMDHENMFWYRQDPGLGLRLIYFSYDVKMKEKGDIPEGYSVSREKKERFSLILESASTNQTSMYLCASSSRNQPQHFGDGTRLSIL.

This chain joins TRBV19 and TRBJ1-1; weak D call: TRBD1 (5 bases). Trimming shortened V by 1 base and J by 1 base, and 10 bases separated the two germline ends. The CDR3 runs to 15 residues. Germline CDR1 reads LNHDA; CDR2 reads SQIVND (reference sequence). This CDR3 is CASSIGGSWNTEAFF. Written as DNA, the CDR3 is TGTGCCAGTAGTATAGGGGGCTCCTGGAACACTGAAGCTTTCTTT.

This chain uses TRBV18 with TRBJ1-5; maybe TRBD1 (5 bases). The CDR3 loop spans 16 amino acids. The germline CDR1 and CDR2 sequences are KGHSH and LQKENI. V lost 8 bases, J lost 0 bases, and 17 bases lay in between. CDR3 in amino acids: CASPEYGHCSNQPQHF. CDR3 nucleotides: TGTGCCAGCCCGGAATACGGACACTGTAGCAATCAGCCCCAGCATTTT.

This chain joins TRBV5-6 and TRBJ2-1; 8 nucleotides agree with TRBD1. CDR1 and CDR2 from the germline V gene are SGHDT and YYEEEE. V dropped 4 bases and J dropped 2; count of bases not matched to a gene: 5. The CDR3 contains 15 residues. DNA of the CDR3: TGTGCCAGCAGCCGGACAGGGATGGCCTACAATGAGCAGTTCTTC. This encodes CASSRTGMAYNEQFF.

The genes are TRBV5-1 and TRBJ1-5; TRBD1 agrees at 7 bases. V lost 2 bases and J lost 6; bases outside the gene matches: 14. This CDR3 comprises 17 residues. CDR1 is SGHRS, CDR2 YFSETQ, per germline. The CDR3 sequence is CASSLRPGKGAGQPQHF. The CDR3 DNA reads as TGCGCCAGCAGCTTACGGCCGGGAAAGGGGGCCGGTCAGCCCCAGCATTTT.

Turning to this clone: In the same sample, other DNA sequences code for this CDR3. The chain employs TRBV7-2 and TRBJ2-5; D is uncertain. The V gene lost 5 bases and the J gene lost 1 base, with 8 bases spanning the gap. Germline CDR1 and CDR2: SGHTA and FQGNSA. The CDR3 runs 13 residues. The CDR3 reads CASSPPGQETQYF. The CDR3 DNA sequence: TGTGCCAGCAGCCCCCCAGGCCAAGAGACCCAGTACTTC.

The V gene is TRBV27, the J gene TRBJ2-1; 11 nucleotides align to TRBD2. CDR1 MNHEY and CDR2 SMNVEV come from the germline V gene (reference sequence). With V trimmed by 3 bases and J by 9 bases, 13 bases remained unmatched. The CDR3 loop spans 17 amino acids. CDR3 amino acids: CASSFSGVTSGSGEQFF. The CDR3 coding sequence is TGTGCCAGCAGTTTTTCTGGGGTTACTAGCGGGAGCGGTGAGCAGTTCTTC.

The chain employs TRBV7-2 and TRBJ2-5; D call uncertain. Germline CDR1 SGHTA, CDR2 FQGNSA. The CDR3 length is 11 residues. V lost 1 base to trimming and J lost 7 bases, with 4 bases between them. CDR3 sequence (DNA): TGTGCCAGCAGCTTAGAGGGGACCCAGTACTTC. Translated: CASSLEGTQYF.

This rearrangement joins TRBV5-1 to TRBJ1-2; D is possibly TRBD1 (6 bases). CDR1 is SGHRS, CDR2 YFSETQ, per germline. There are 15 residues in the CDR3. V was pared by 2 bases and J by 5 bases, with 16 bases between. The CDR3, as DNA: TGCGCCAGCAGCTTTTGGCACGACAGGTTTTATGGCTACACCTTC. Residues: CASSFWHDRFYGYTF. Drawing the rest from reference TRBV5-1 and TRBJ1-2, the complete variable domain is KAGVTQTPRYLIKTRGQQVTLSCSPISGHRSVSWYQQTPGQGLQFLFEYFSETQRNKGNFPGRFSGRQFSNSRSEMNVSTLELGDSALYLCASSFWHDRFYGYTFGSGTRLTVV.

This chain links TRBV19 with TRBJ2-2, with unresolved D. The CDR3 contains 16 residues. Trimming removed 6 bases at V and 3 bases at J, with 17 bases between. Germline lookup yields CDR1 LNHDA and CDR2 SQIVND (reference sequence). The CDR3 region is CASSLLPSGDTGELFF. The CDR3 nucleotides are TGTGCCAGTAGCCTCCTCCCCTCAGGAGACACCGGGGAGCTGTTTTTT.

The chain recombines TRBV4-1 with TRBJ1-4; no firm D call. The V and J ends lost 5 bases and 4 bases respectively, with 14 bases between them. The CDR3 sequence is 15 residues long. Germline-derived CDR1 and CDR2 are MGHRA and YSYEKL. The CDR3 reads CASSITGPINEKLFF. CDR3 sequence (DNA): TGCGCCAGCAGCATAACGGGTCCAATTAATGAAAAACTGTTTTTT.

The chain has TRBV5-1 and TRBJ2-7, with D possibly called TRBD1 or TRBD2 (5 bases each). V dropped 6 bases and J dropped 2 bases, with 18 bases sitting between them. Per germline, CDR1 SGHRS and CDR2 YFSETQ. The CDR3 extends over 15 amino acids. The CDR3 spells CASTPSGTRTYEQYF. For the CDR3, the DNA is TGCGCCAGCACCCCCTCCGGGACCCGGACCTACGAGCAGTACTTC.

Of note for this clone: Mismatch with germline at one junction end may stem from a read error. The chain joins TRBV7-7 to TRBJ2-3; TRBD2 might be the D (6 bases). Germline-derived CDR1 and CDR2 are SSHAT and FNYEAQ (reference sequence). This CDR3 comprises 15 residues. The CDR3 DNA is TGTGCTAGCAGCCCTTTGGGGGGTAGCACAGATACGCAGTATTTT. It specifies CASSPLGGSTDTQYF.

The sample holds one count of this clone. The V call is TRBV6-6, the J call TRBJ2-1, with 10 bases matching TRBD2. Germline CDR1 and CDR2: MNHNY and SVGAGI (reference sequence). The CDR3 sequence is 15 residues long. Trimming at V came to 2 bases and at J to 9 bases, leaving 7 bases not matched to a gene. The CDR3 bases are TGTGCCAGCAGTTACGGAGCGGGAGGGCTCGGTGAGCAGTTCTTC. Amino acids: CASSYGAGGLGEQFF.

The chain couples TRBV11-2 to TRBJ2-5, with 10 bases matching TRBD1. Germline V gene sequence: CDR1 SGHAT, CDR2 FQNNGV. The CDR3 contains 17 residues. Trimming cost V 1 base and J 0 bases; bases outside gene matches: 5. CDR3 amino acids: CASSLVKTGGHQETQYF. CDR3 DNA sequence: TGTGCCAGCAGCTTAGTCAAGACAGGGGGCCACCAAGAGACCCAGTACTTC.

The CDR3, as DNA: TGCGCCAGCAGCTCGAGGGGTGCGGGTCAAGAGACCCAGTACTTC. This gives the protein CASSSRGAGQETQYF. The chain has TRBV5-1 and TRBJ2-5; D possibly matches TRBD1 or TRBD2 (5 bases each). CDR1 SGHRS and CDR2 YFSETQ come from the germline V gene. This CDR3 contains 15 residues. Trimming cost V 3 bases and J 2 bases, with 14 bases left between them.

The chain uses TRBV30 and TRBJ1-3, with D possibly matching TRBD1 (5 bases). Germline values: CDR1 GTSNPN, CDR2 SVGIG (reference sequence). This CDR3 region has 12 residues. V lost 5 bases and J lost 2, with 7 bases in between. CDR3 sequence (DNA): TGTGCCTGGGCAGGGACTGGAAACACCATATATTTT. It specifies CAWAGTGNTIYF.

The V gene is TRBV4-3, the J gene TRBJ2-7, with TRBD1 identical over 7 bases. V trimming: 1 base; J trimming: 0 bases; junction bases outside the gene matches: 15. The germline V gene has CDR1 LGHNA and CDR2 YSLEER. The length of the CDR3 is 19 residues. The CDR3, as DNA: TGCGCCAGCAGCCAAGGGACAGGCATCTCTCAAAGGGGCTCCTACGAGCAGTACTTC. It yields the protein CASSQGTGISQRGSYEQYF.